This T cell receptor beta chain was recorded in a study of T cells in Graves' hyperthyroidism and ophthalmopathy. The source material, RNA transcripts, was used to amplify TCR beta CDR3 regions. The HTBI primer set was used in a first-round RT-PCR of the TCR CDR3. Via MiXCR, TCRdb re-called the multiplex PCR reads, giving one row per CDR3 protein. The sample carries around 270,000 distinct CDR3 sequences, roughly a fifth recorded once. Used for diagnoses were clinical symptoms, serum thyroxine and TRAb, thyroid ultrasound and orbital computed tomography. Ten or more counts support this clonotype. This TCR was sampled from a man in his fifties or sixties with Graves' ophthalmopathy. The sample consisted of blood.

CDR3 loop: CASTLKTGRLITNEQYF. For the CDR3, the DNA is TGTGCCAGCACCCTGAAAACGGGGAGATTAATTACCAACGAGCAGTACTTC. The gene calls are TRBV2 and TRBJ2-7; tentatively, D is TRBD2 (5 bases). With 7 bases removed from V and 5 bases from J, the gap between germline ends came to 27 bases. This CDR3 is 17 amino acids long. In germline, CDR1 is SNHLY, CDR2 FYNNEI.